The clone carrying this T cell receptor beta chain showed up many times. Its antigen is unidentified. The source of the sample is a study of identical twins. A single record per CDR3 protein comes from TCRdb applying MiXCR to the 5' RACE reads. The sample has 400,000 to 500,000 distinct CDR3 sequences, approximately 17% seen once. There are 15 residues in the CDR3. Germline V gives CDR1 MGHRA, CDR2 YSYEKL. Trimming cost V 4 bases and J 0 bases, with 10 bases left between them. General study findings and limits: For out-of-frame alpha sequences shared by twins, low generation probability was in excess.

The specimen sequenced was naive T cells sorted from blood. The rearrangement uses TRBV4-1 and TRBJ2-1; weak D call: TRBD2 (5 bases). The clonotype was recovered from a man between 50 and 59 years old in good health. CDR3: CASSPSGSSYNEQFF. The CDR3 region has the DNA TGCGCCAGCAGCCCAAGCGGTAGCTCCTACAATGAGCAGTTCTTC.